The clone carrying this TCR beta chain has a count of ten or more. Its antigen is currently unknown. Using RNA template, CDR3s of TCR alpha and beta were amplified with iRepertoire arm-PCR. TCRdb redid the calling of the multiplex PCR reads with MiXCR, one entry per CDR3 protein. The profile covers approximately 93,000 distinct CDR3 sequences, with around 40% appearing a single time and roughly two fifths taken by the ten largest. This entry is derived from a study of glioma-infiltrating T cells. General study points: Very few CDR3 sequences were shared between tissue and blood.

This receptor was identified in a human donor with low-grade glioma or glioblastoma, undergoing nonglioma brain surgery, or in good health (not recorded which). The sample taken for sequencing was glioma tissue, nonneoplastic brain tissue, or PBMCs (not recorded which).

CDR3 nucleotide sequence: TGCAGTGCTAGTAGGTCAAGTGAAGCTTTCTTT. Translation gives CSASRSSEAFF. The chain carries TRBV20-1 and TRBJ1-1; D call uncertain. V was trimmed by 3 bases and J by 7 bases, leaving 9 bases between them. Germline assignment: CDR1 DFQATT and CDR2 SNEGSKA (reference sequence). This CDR3 comprises 11 residues.